This TCR beta chain was documented in a study of tumor-infiltrating lymphocytes in primary liver carcinoma. Remarks on this clonotype: Its antigen remains unidentified. Relative to the germline gene, one junction end is altered; a read error may explain this.

The CDR3 has 15 amino acids. Synthesis of TCR beta cDNA was carried out from around 540 ng total RNA with a constant-region primer. Libraries for TCR beta were built through three nested multiplex PCR rounds, which together made up a slightly modified ARM-PCR procedure. PCR rounds one and two used TRBV1-TRBV30 forward primers with a C-beta reverse primer for 10 cycles each. TCRdb processed the multiplex PCR reads anew with MiXCR; each CDR3 protein has one entry. The sample yields tens of thousands of distinct CDR3 sequences, more than 60% seen once. Co-extraction of RNA and DNA was performed on roughly 20-31 mg of unsorted bulk tissue. General study points: Tumor-adjacent and tumor-blood pairs overlapped less than tumor region pairs did.

Sequenced sample: tumor-adjacent normal liver tissue. The rearrangement uses TRBV12-3 or TRBV12-4 and TRBJ2-1; the match to TRBD2 covers 7 bases. This TCR derives from a woman in her 30s with primary liver carcinoma and hepatitis B virus infection. The CDR3 protein is CTSSMGGGVYNEQFF. The DNA for the CDR3 is TGTACCAGTAGTATGGGGGGGGGTGTTTACAATGAGCAGTTCTTC.